The source of this T cell receptor beta chain is a study of blood T cell repertoires in COVID-19. Recruitment covered 20 to 25 US areas and drew participants whose ages spanned 18 to 89 years. Only in-frame clones appear in the TCRdb table, and some are missing; sequencing was by immunoSEQ multiplex PCR. The sample yields some 150,000 clones, around 86% seen once. The CDR3 length is 15 residues. Germline values: CDR1 SGHTA, CDR2 FQGNSA. Trimming took 5 bases from V and 0 from J; bases not matched to a gene: 4. This TCR derives from a man in his fifties or sixties who had recovered from COVID-19. The chain employs TRBV7-2 and TRBJ1-5; 7 nucleotides align to TRBD1. The sample taken for sequencing was PBMCs or T cells enriched from blood (not recorded which). In DNA, the CDR3 is TGTGCCAGCAGCGCGGACAGGTATAGCAATCAGCCCCAGCATTTT. Protein: CASSADRYSNQPQHF.